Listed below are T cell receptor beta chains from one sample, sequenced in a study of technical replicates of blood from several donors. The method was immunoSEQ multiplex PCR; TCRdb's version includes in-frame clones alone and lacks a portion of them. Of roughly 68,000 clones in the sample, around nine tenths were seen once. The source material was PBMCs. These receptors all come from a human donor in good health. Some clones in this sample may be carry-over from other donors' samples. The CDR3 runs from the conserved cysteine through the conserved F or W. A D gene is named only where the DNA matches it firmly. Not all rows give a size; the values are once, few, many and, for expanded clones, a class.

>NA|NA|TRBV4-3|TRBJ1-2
CASSQEEREASSGYTF
TGCGCCAGCAGCCAAGAAGAGAGGGAGGCCTCATCTGGCTACACCTTC
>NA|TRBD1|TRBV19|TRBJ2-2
CASSMGLTGVSGELFF
TGTGCCAGTAGTATGGGCCTTACAGGGGTTAGCGGGGAGCTGTTTTTT
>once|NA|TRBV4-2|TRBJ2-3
CASSDASSSSTDTQYF
TGTGCCAGCAGCGATGCTAGCTCCTCTAGCACAGATACGCAGTATTTT
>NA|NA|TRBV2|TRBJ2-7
CASSEVVGELGQYF
TGTGCCAGCAGTGAAGTAGTTGGGGAGTTGGGGCAGTACTTC
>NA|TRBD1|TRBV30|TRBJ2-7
CATPGTGPSYEQYF
TGTGCCACCCCCGGGACAGGGCCCTCCTACGAGCAGTACTTC
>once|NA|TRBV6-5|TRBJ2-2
CASVTGKGTGELFF
TGTGCCAGCGTGACGGGGAAGGGCACCGGGGAGCTGTTTTTT
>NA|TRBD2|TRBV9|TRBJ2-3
CASSVGAGGTTDTQYF
TGTGCCAGCAGCGTAGGGGCGGGAGGAACGACAGATACGCAGTATTTT
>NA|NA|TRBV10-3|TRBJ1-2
CAISPNLGGGYGYTF
TGTGCCATCAGCCCAAATCTAGGGGGAGGGTATGGCTACACCTTC
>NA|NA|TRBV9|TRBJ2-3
CASSVEQAPVVPQYF
TGTGCCAGCAGCGTAGAACAGGCCCCCGTTGTCCCGCAGTATTTT
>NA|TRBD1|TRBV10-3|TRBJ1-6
CAVGTGINSPLHF
TGTGCCGTCGGGACAGGGATCAATTCACCCCTCCACTTT
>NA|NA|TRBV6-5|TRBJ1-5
CASSQARGSNQPQHF
TGTGCCAGCAGTCAGGCCCGGGGGAGCAATCAGCCCCAGCATTTT
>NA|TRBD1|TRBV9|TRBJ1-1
CASSVAGGTGGILTREKNTEAFF
TGTGCCAGCAGCGTAGCGGGTGGGACAGGGGGCATCTTGACCCGAGAAAAGAACACTGAAGCTTTCTTT
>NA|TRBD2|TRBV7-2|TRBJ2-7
CASSLVGGGVYEQYF
TGTGCCAGCAGCTTAGTCGGGGGGGGCGTTTACGAGCAGTACTTC
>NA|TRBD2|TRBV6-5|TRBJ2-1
CASSSSGVSGNEQFF
TGTGCCAGCAGTTCAAGCGGGGTCTCCGGGAATGAGCAGTTCTTC
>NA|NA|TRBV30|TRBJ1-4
CAWSSQQGSNEKLFF
TGTGCCTGGAGTTCTCAACAGGGATCTAATGAAAAACTGTTTTTT
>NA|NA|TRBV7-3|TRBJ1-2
CASGGGAWGYTF
TGTGCCAGCGGCGGGGGGGCGTGGGGCTACACCTTC
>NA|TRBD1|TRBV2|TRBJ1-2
CASSGDSFYGYTF
TGTGCCAGCAGCGGGGACAGCTTCTATGGCTACACCTTC
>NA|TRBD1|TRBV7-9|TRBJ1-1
CASSPRDRGSEAFF
TGTGCCAGCAGCCCACGGGACAGGGGTTCTGAAGCTTTCTTT
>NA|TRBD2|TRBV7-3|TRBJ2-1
CASSLLAGAYNEQFF
TGTGCCAGCAGCTTACTAGCGGGGGCGTACAATGAGCAGTTCTTC
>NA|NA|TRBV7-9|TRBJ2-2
CASSLAGAYTGELFF
TGTGCCAGCAGCTTGGCGGGGGCCTACACCGGGGAGCTGTTTTTT
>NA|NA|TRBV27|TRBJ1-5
CASSGRWNQPQHF
TGTGCCAGCAGTGGGAGGTGGAATCAGCCCCAGCATTTT
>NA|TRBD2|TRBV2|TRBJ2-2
CASSAGLGGGTGELFF
TGTGCCAGCAGTGCGGGACTAGGGGGGGGCACCGGGGAGCTGTTTTTT
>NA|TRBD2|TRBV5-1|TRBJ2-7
CASSLEGTSSYEQYF
TGCGCCAGCAGCTTGGAGGGGACTAGCTCCTACGAGCAGTACTTC
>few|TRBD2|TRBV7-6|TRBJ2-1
CASSLASSGSSYNEQFF
TGTGCCAGCAGCTTGGCCTCTAGCGGTAGCTCCTACAATGAGCAGTTCTTC
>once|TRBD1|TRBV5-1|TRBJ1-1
CASSSKLTGGGNTEAFF
TGCGCCAGCAGCTCAAAACTAACAGGGGGCGGGAACACTGAAGCTTTCTTT
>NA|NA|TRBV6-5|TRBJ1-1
CATLGLRGMNTEAFF
TGTGCCACCTTGGGGCTTAGGGGTATGAACACTGAAGCTTTCTTT
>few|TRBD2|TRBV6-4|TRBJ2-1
CASSPTSVSYNEQFF
TGTGCCAGCAGCCCGACTAGCGTCTCCTACAATGAGCAGTTCTTC
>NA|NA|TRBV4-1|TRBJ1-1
CASSQENRARSAEAFF
TGCGCCAGCAGCCAAGAAAACAGGGCTCGGAGCGCTGAAGCTTTCTTT
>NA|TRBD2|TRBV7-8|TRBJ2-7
CASSPRLAEPYEQYF
TGTGCCAGCAGCCCCAGACTAGCGGAGCCCTACGAGCAGTACTTC
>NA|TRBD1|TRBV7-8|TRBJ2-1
CASSSRDRVNEQFF
TGTGCCAGCAGCTCCCGGGACAGAGTCAATGAGCAGTTCTTC
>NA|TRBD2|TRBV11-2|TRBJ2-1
CASSLDLAGGNEQFF
TGTGCCAGCAGCTTAGACCTAGCGGGGGGAAATGAGCAGTTCTTC
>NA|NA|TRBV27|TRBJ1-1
CASSFHNPRRGTEAFF
TGTGCCAGCAGTTTCCACAACCCCCGACGGGGGACTGAAGCTTTCTTT
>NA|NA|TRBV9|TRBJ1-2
CASSSDGGANYGYTF
TGTGCCAGCAGCTCAGATGGGGGGGCGAACTATGGCTACACCTTC